Listed here are 28 T cell receptor beta chains from one sample, sequenced in a study of T-cell reconstitution after alpha-beta-depleted transplantation in children. Library preparation (for TCRbeta) was performed with unique molecular identifiers. TCRdb passed the PCR reads through MiXCR, listing each CDR3 protein once. The table shows about 260,000 distinct CDR3 sequences, with approximately 10% occurring only once. This specimen consisted of peripheral blood, obtained 180 days after TCRalphabeta/CD19-depleted stem cell transplant. The receptors stem from a male patient aged 2 to 9 who had a stem cell transplant for chronic granulomatous disease, so the T cells may come from the graft donor.

This clonotype was detected many times. The chain couples TRBV18 to TRBJ1-4; possible D gene TRBD1, 5 bases. The germline V gene has CDR1 KGHSH and CDR2 LQKENI. Trimming took 6 bases from V and 2 from J, leaving 22 bases between them. The CDR3 is 18 residues long. Written as DNA, the CDR3 is TGTGCCAGCTCGCGGGCCCAAGAGTGGGCAGGGACTAATGAAAAACTGTTTTTT. This translates into CASSRAQEWAGTNEKLFF.

Ten or more counts support this clonotype. The chain joins TRBV28 to TRBJ2-1; TRBD2 matches at 11 bases. Germline CDR1 reads MDHEN; CDR2 reads SYDVKM. V shed 4 bases and J 7 bases; nucleotides not matched to a gene: 6. The CDR3 has 15 residues. The CDR3 here is CASSSLAGGSNEQFF. CDR3 coding DNA: TGTGCCAGCAGTTCGCTAGCGGGAGGTTCAAATGAGCAGTTCTTC. Based on the CDR3 plus reference TRBV28 and TRBJ2-1, the full variable domain is DVKVTQSSRYLVKRTGEKVFLECVQDMDHENMFWYRQDPGLGLRLIYFSYDVKMKEKGDIPEGYSVSREKKERFSLILESASTNQTSMYLCASSSLAGGSNEQFFGPGTRLTVL.

As regards this clonotype: Since a much larger clone is just one base distant, this may be a read error. The rearrangement joins TRBV5-4 to TRBJ2-2; 7 bases match TRBD2. The CDR3 covers 14 residues. Germline trimming cut 2 bases from V and 7 bases from J; bases unmatched to any gene: 5. Germline V lookup: CDR1 SGHNT, CDR2 YYREEE (reference sequence). As DNA, the CDR3 is TGTGCCAGCAGCTTCCCTAGCGGAGGCGGGGAGCTGTTTTTT. Encoded protein: CASSFPSGGGELFF.

This clonotype was observed a few times. This chain uses TRBV18 with TRBJ1-2; D remains ambiguous. The CDR3 has 15 residues. CDR1 and CDR2 from the germline V gene are KGHSH and LQKENI. Trimming took off 2 bases at V and 0 bases at J, with 10 bases between the two ends. CDR3 amino acids: CASSPVPRANYGYTF. CDR3 DNA: TGTGCCAGCTCACCAGTCCCCAGAGCTAACTATGGCTACACCTTC.

This sequence joins TRBV5-4 and TRBJ2-2; D is unresolved. The CDR3 has 12 amino acids. The germline gives CDR1 SGHNT, CDR2 YYREEE (reference sequence). Trimming left V 2 bases short and J 7 bases short, with 6 bases between. CDR3 sequence reads: CASSFSRGELFF. Written as DNA, the CDR3 is TGTGCCAGCAGCTTCAGTCGCGGGGAGCTGTTTTTT.

This clonotype has ten or more counts. CDR3 region: CSTRGPPGDEQFF. In DNA, the CDR3 is TGCAGCACCCGGGGTCCTCCGGGGGATGAGCAGTTCTTC. The V gene is TRBV29-1, the J gene TRBJ2-1; D possibly corresponds to TRBD2 (6 bases). The CDR3 is 13 residues long. CDR1 and CDR2 (germline): SQVTM, ANQGSEA. V lost 8 bases, J lost 8 bases, and 19 bases lay in between.

This clonotype has ten or more counts. The V call is TRBV7-2, the J call TRBJ2-1, with D perhaps TRBD1 or TRBD2 (6 bases each). Germline V gene sequence: CDR1 SGHTA, CDR2 FQGNSA. The CDR3 consists of 15 residues. Trimming stripped 4 bases from V and 7 bases from J, with 17 bases between. The CDR3 DNA follows: TGTGCCAGCAGCTCCCGGGGGCTCTACATTAATGAGCAGTTCTTC. It codes for CASSSRGLYINEQFF.

This clonotype came up many times. This chain uses TRBV5-5 with TRBJ2-4, with D maybe TRBD2 (5 bases). Germline lookup yields CDR1 SGHKS and CDR2 YYEKEE (reference sequence). V was trimmed by 4 bases and J by 1 base, leaving 12 bases between them. The CDR3 extends over 15 amino acids. The CDR3 is CASSRGGMAKNIQYF. CDR3 nucleotides: TGTGCCAGCAGCCGGGGTGGGATGGCCAAAAACATTCAGTACTTC.

Turning to this clonotype: A clone one base away is much larger, so this may be a read error. The chain has TRBV7-7 and TRBJ2-1; TRBD2 matches at 14 bases. In germline, CDR1 is SSHAT, CDR2 FNYEAQ (reference sequence). The CDR3 totals 18 residues. The CDR3 DNA follows: TGTGACAGCAGCTTAAACCCGACTAGCGGGAGGGCCGTGAATGAGCAGTTCTTC. Translation: CDSSLNPTSGRAVNEQFF.

Notes on this clonotype: This may be a read error, as it is one base from a much larger clone. The rearrangement links TRBV5-1 to TRBJ1-5; TRBD1 agrees at 8 bases. The CDR3 runs 14 residues. The V gene's germline CDR1 is SGHRS and CDR2 YFSETQ. DNA of the CDR3: TGCACCAGCAGCGTTGGACAGGGAGATCAGCCCCAGCATTTT. Its translation is CTSSVGQGDQPQHF.

Turning to this clonotype: The final CDR3 position lacks the conserved phenylalanine or tryptophan, pointing to a likely read error. The DNA is left out, because the CDR3 cannot be placed on it with certainty; the CDR3 is given as TCRdb lists it. The rearrangement links TRBV28 to TRBJ2-1; TRBD2, the table's D call, was not compared with the DNA. Termini included, the CDR3 measures 17 amino acids. In germline, CDR1 is MDHEN, CDR2 SYDVKM. The CDR3: CASSLRMGVRSYNEQSI.

The sample holds many counts of this clonotype. The rearrangement joins TRBV7-9 to TRBJ1-1, with D hard to call. V dropped 1 base and J dropped 1 base, with 7 bases sitting between them. The germline V gene encodes CDR1 SEHNR and CDR2 FQNEAQ (reference sequence). The CDR3 is 14 residues long. CDR3 region: CASSLEQPNTEAFF. The CDR3 region has the DNA TGTGCCAGCAGCTTAGAACAGCCGAACACTGAAGCTTTCTTT.

This clonotype was counted at least ten times. This chain joins TRBV7-2 and TRBJ2-1, with D possibly matching TRBD2 (5 bases). Germline values: CDR1 SGHTA, CDR2 FQGNSA. V lost 1 base, J lost 6 bases, and 16 bases lay in between. This CDR3 spans 16 amino acids. The CDR3 sequence is CASSLELGGLGNEQFF. The DNA for the CDR3 is TGTGCCAGCAGCTTAGAACTCGGAGGTCTCGGCAATGAGCAGTTCTTC.

This clonotype has at least ten counts. The rearrangement uses TRBV20-1 and TRBJ1-5; 7 bases align to TRBD1. CDR3 size: 15 residues. From germline, CDR1 is DFQATT and CDR2 SNEGSKA (reference sequence). V gave up 3 bases and J gave up 0 bases; unmatched junction bases: 5. The CDR3 region is CSARTGLNSNQPQHF. In nucleotides, the CDR3 is TGCAGTGCTAGGACAGGGCTTAATAGCAATCAGCCCCAGCATTTT.

This clonotype was counted ten times or more. The chain uses TRBV20-1 and TRBJ2-1; 9 bases are a match to TRBD2. This CDR3 has 15 residues. V trimming: 3 bases; J trimming: 12 bases; junction bases outside the gene matches: 15. The germline V gene encodes CDR1 DFQATT and CDR2 SNEGSKA (reference sequence). DNA of the CDR3: TGCAGTGCTAGCGTCGGCGAAGCGGGGGGCGCGGGGCAGTTCTTC. Amino acids: CSASVGEAGGAGQFF.

This clonotype showed up just a few times. This chain links TRBV20-1 with TRBJ2-2; D uncertain. In germline, CDR1 is DFQATT, CDR2 SNEGSKA (reference sequence). CDR3 length: 13 residues. V gave up 6 bases and J gave up 2 bases, with 10 bases separating them. The CDR3 region is CSAPSRNTGELFF. CDR3 coding DNA: TGCAGTGCCCCCAGCAGAAACACCGGGGAGCTGTTTTTT.

This clonotype was observed many times. The chain joins TRBV2 to TRBJ2-7; D is possibly TRBD1 (6 bases). The CDR3 consists of 14 residues. V lost 6 bases and J 0 bases, leaving 12 bases between the germline ends. Germline V gives CDR1 SNHLY, CDR2 FYNNEI. The CDR3 bases are TGTGCCAGCAGCGTGGGGGCCAGCTCCTACGAGCAGTACTTC. Its translation is CASSVGASSYEQYF.

This clonotype was observed many times. The chain combines TRBV4-2 with TRBJ2-7; D gene ambiguous. The CDR3 runs to 16 residues. Trimming shortened V by 5 bases and J by 0 bases, and 17 bases separated the two germline ends. CDR1 LGHNA and CDR2 YNFKEQ come from the germline V gene. The CDR3 nucleotides read TGTGCCAGCAGCAATATAATGAGGTACAGCTCCTACGAGCAGTACTTC. Translating it yields CASSNIMRYSSYEQYF.

Many counts were recorded for this clonotype. The rearrangement joins TRBV29-1 to TRBJ1-5, with unresolved D. This CDR3 has 13 residues. V lost 4 bases to trimming and J lost 0 bases, with 7 bases between them. The germline V gene has CDR1 SQVTM and CDR2 ANQGSEA. The CDR3: CSVVEYSNQPQHF. The CDR3, as DNA: TGCAGCGTTGTTGAATATAGCAATCAGCCCCAGCATTTT.

In this sample, this clonotype turned up many times. In DNA form, the CDR3 reads TGTGCCAGCAGCCCCTGGACAGGGAGCTCCTACGAGCAGTACTTC. It is translated as CASSPWTGSSYEQYF. The chain joins TRBV7-8 to TRBJ2-7; TRBD1 agrees at 8 bases. Germline trimming cut 5 bases from V and 0 bases from J; bases unmatched to any gene: 6. The germline V gene encodes CDR1 SGHVS and CDR2 FQNEAQ. This CDR3 contains 15 residues.

This clonotype was counted ten times or more. J is TRBJ2-2 and V is TRBV9; no clear D gene. There are 12 residues in the CDR3. From germline, CDR1 is SGDLS and CDR2 YYNGEE. Trimming took off 6 bases at V and 5 bases at J, with 8 bases between the two ends. The CDR3 DNA is TGTGCCAGCACCGAAGGAACCGGGGAGCTGTTTTTT. This codes for CASTEGTGELFF. Using reference TRBV9 and TRBJ2-2 for the parts outside the CDR3, the full variable domain is DSGVTQTPKHLITATGQRVTLRCSPRSGDLSVYWYQQSLDQGLQFLIQYYNGEERAKGNILERFSAQQFPDLHSELNLSSLELGDSALYFCASTEGTGELFFGEGSRLTVL.

The rearrangement joins TRBV5-1 to TRBJ1-2; 10 bases fit TRBD1. The germline gives CDR1 SGHRS, CDR2 YFSETQ. V lost 0 bases and J lost 1; bases outside the gene matches: 15. The CDR3 runs 20 residues. For the CDR3, the DNA is TGCGCCAGCAGCTTGGCTACAAACCGGGACAGGGGCAGCTTTAACTATGGCTACACCTTC. It specifies CASSLATNRDRGSFNYGYTF.

This clonotype was detected ten times or more. V usage is TRBV7-2 and J usage is TRBJ2-7; the D gene is possibly TRBD2 (5 bases). The CDR3 spans 11 residues. Germline V gives CDR1 SGHTA, CDR2 FQGNSA. Trimming removed 5 bases at V and 8 bases at J, with 10 bases between. CDR3 nucleotides: TGTGCCAGCAGCCCGAGCGGAAAGCAGTACTTC. Its translation: CASSPSGKQYF. The full variable domain, rest sourced from reference TRBV7-2 and TRBJ2-7, is GAGVSQSPSNKVTEKGKDVELRCDPISGHTALYWYRQSLGQGLEFLIYFQGNSAPDKSGLPSDRFSAERTGGSVSTLTIQRTQQEDSAVYLCASSPSGKQYFGPGTRLTVT.

This clonotype came up many times. CDR3 nucleotide sequence: TGTGCCAGCAGCTTAGAGGCAGGGGCCCGGAGTACCCAGTACTTC. Amino acids: CASSLEAGARSTQYF. The chain has TRBV7-9 and TRBJ2-5; maybe TRBD1 (6 bases). The V gene lost 1 base and the J gene lost 8 bases, with 17 bases spanning the gap. The CDR3 length is 15 residues. CDR1 and CDR2 (germline): SEHNR, FQNEAQ (reference sequence).

In this sample, this clonotype turned up many times. The chain is built from TRBV29-1 and TRBJ2-1; 7 nucleotides line up with TRBD1. The germline V gene encodes CDR1 SQVTM and CDR2 ANQGSEA. The length of the CDR3 is 14 residues. V shed 3 bases, J shed 3 bases, and the junction held 5 bases outside the gene matches. The CDR3 nucleotides read TGCAGCGTTGACCGGACAGGAGACTACAATGAGCAGTTCTTC. Translated, it gives CSVDRTGDYNEQFF.

At least ten counts were recorded for this clonotype. V gene TRBV20-1 combines with J gene TRBJ1-6; TRBD1 might be the D (5 bases). With 0 bases removed from V and 2 bases from J, the gap between germline ends came to 11 bases. Looked up from germline, CDR1 is DFQATT and CDR2 is SNEGSKA (reference sequence). CDR3 length: 16 residues. CDR3 DNA: TGCAGTGCTAGAGATTGGCAGGGCGCCTATAATTCACCCCTCCACTTT. Translated, it gives CSARDWQGAYNSPLHF.

This clonotype has at least ten counts. This chain joins TRBV29-1 and TRBJ2-3, with TRBD1 matching over 8 bases. The CDR3 has 14 residues. Germline loops: CDR1 SQVTM, CDR2 ANQGSEA. Trimming removed 6 bases from V and 2 bases from J; junction bases left unmatched: 7. The CDR3 here is CSVARTGNTDTQYF. CDR3 bases: TGCAGCGTCGCCCGGACAGGGAACACAGATACGCAGTATTTT.

This clonotype was seen ten or more times. The chain carries TRBV5-1 and TRBJ2-7, with 7 bases lining up with TRBD1. The V gene end was trimmed by 3 bases and the J gene end by 7 bases; junction bases not matched to a gene: 7. Looked up from germline, CDR1 is SGHRS and CDR2 is YFSETQ. The CDR3 sequence is 13 residues long. This CDR3 reads CASSWDSLGEQYF. In DNA form, the CDR3 reads TGCGCCAGCAGCTGGGACAGCCTTGGGGAGCAGTACTTC. Full variable domain (rest looked up from reference TRBV5-1 and TRBJ2-7): KAGVTQTPRYLIKTRGQQVTLSCSPISGHRSVSWYQQTPGQGLQFLFEYFSETQRNKGNFPGRFSGRQFSNSRSEMNVSTLELGDSALYLCASSWDSLGEQYFGPGTRLTVT.